The next 31 T cell receptor beta chains were all read from a single sample in a study of T cells in Graves' hyperthyroidism and ophthalmopathy. Regions amplified from RNA transcripts were the TCR beta CDR3 regions. RT-PCR in the first round (using the HTBI primer set) targeted the TCR CDR3. TCRdb fed the multiplex PCR reads into MiXCR, producing one record per CDR3 protein. The table has roughly 350,000 distinct CDR3 sequences, roughly 13% seen once. Sequenced material: blood. The receptors were sampled from a woman between 35 and 50 years old with Graves' ophthalmopathy.

This clonotype was recorded many times. The chain links TRBV7-2 to TRBJ2-7; D is uncertain. CDR3 size: 13 residues. V lost 3 bases and J 5 bases, leaving 11 bases between the germline ends. The germline V gene has CDR1 SGHTA and CDR2 FQGNSA. The CDR3 loop reads CASSFSEGNEQYF. Here the CDR3 DNA reads TGTGCCAGCAGCTTTTCAGAAGGGAACGAGCAGTACTTC.

This chain links TRBV9 with TRBJ1-3; a possible D gene is TRBD1 (6 bases). This CDR3 comprises 17 residues. Trimming stripped 0 bases from V and 0 bases from J, with 13 bases between. From germline, CDR1 is SGDLS and CDR2 YYNGEE. This chain's CDR3 is CASSVETYRDSGNTIYF. CDR3 sequence (DNA): TGTGCCAGCAGCGTAGAGACCTACAGGGACTCTGGAAACACCATATATTTT.

The table lists this clonotype with many counts. This chain uses TRBV19 with TRBJ1-1; D is unresolved. This CDR3 region has 14 residues. The germline gives CDR1 LNHDA, CDR2 SQIVND (reference sequence). V shed 7 bases and J shed 0 bases, with 12 bases lying between them. The CDR3 loop reads CASTPGLVNTEAFF. CDR3 nucleotides: TGTGCCAGTACCCCCGGGTTGGTGAACACTGAAGCTTTCTTT.

Many counts were recorded for this clonotype. This chain joins TRBV7-2 and TRBJ2-3; D uncertain. CDR1 and CDR2 from the germline V gene are SGHTA and FQGNSA. V was clipped by 3 bases and J by 0 bases, with 7 bases between them. The CDR3 is 14 amino acids. The CDR3: CASSFRISTDTQYF. The CDR3 DNA sequence: TGTGCCAGCAGCTTTCGGATTAGCACAGATACGCAGTATTTT. The variable domain in full, with the rest retrieved from reference TRBV7-2 and TRBJ2-3, is GAGVSQSPSNKVTEKGKDVELRCDPISGHTALYWYRQSLGQGLEFLIYFQGNSAPDKSGLPSDRFSAERTGGSVSTLTIQRTQQEDSAVYLCASSFRISTDTQYFGPGTRLTVL.

There are a few counts of this clonotype. V and J are TRBV7-9 and TRBJ2-1; possible D gene TRBD2, 6 bases. The CDR3 is 13 amino acids. Trimming cost V 8 bases and J 6 bases, with 14 bases left between them. Germline V gene data show CDR1 as SEHNR and CDR2 as FQNEAQ (reference sequence). In DNA form, the CDR3 reads TGTGCCAGCGGGGGGTATGGGTCCAATGAGCAGTTCTTC. Its protein product is CASGGYGSNEQFF.

This clonotype was seen at least ten times. The chain joins TRBV6-1 to TRBJ2-2; D may be TRBD2 (5 bases). The germline V gene encodes CDR1 MNHNS and CDR2 SASEGT. The CDR3 sequence is 14 residues long. V lost 4 bases and J 5 bases, leaving 11 bases between the germline ends. CDR3 bases: TGTGCCAGCAGTGGCGGGCATCTTACCGGGGAGCTGTTTTTT. Protein product: CASSGGHLTGELFF.

Many counts were recorded for this clonotype. V gene TRBV5-8 combines with J gene TRBJ2-1; TRBD2 aligns across 11 bases. Germline V gives CDR1 SGHTS, CDR2 YDEGEE. The CDR3 is 13 residues long. Trimming took 9 bases from V and 8 from J; bases not matched to a gene: 7. The CDR3 DNA reads as TGTGCCACCCGACTAGCGGGAAGCTATGAGCAGTTCTTC. It yields the protein CATRLAGSYEQFF.

This clonotype turned up a few times. This sequence joins TRBV10-2 and TRBJ2-1; TRBD2 might be the D (6 bases). The CDR3 loop spans 13 amino acids. With 6 bases removed from V and 6 bases from J, the gap between germline ends came to 12 bases. Germline V gives CDR1 WSHSY, CDR2 SAAADI. The CDR3 nucleotides read TGCGCCAGCAGCCTTCTAGCGATCAATGAGCAGTTCTTC. It translates to CASSLLAINEQFF.

This clonotype was detected ten times or more. The rearrangement links TRBV20-1 to TRBJ2-7, with 9 bases lining up with TRBD2. Germline V lookup: CDR1 DFQATT, CDR2 SNEGSKA (reference sequence). The CDR3 contains 15 residues. The junction had 5 bases not matched to a gene; V was cut back by 0 bases and J by 2 bases. The CDR3 loop reads CSARDLAGPTYEQYF. The CDR3 DNA reads as TGCAGTGCTAGAGATCTAGCGGGGCCGACCTACGAGCAGTACTTC.

The CDR3 protein is CASSESGIFYNEQFF. The CDR3 nucleotides are TGCGCCAGCAGTGAGTCCGGGATCTTCTACAATGAGCAGTTCTTC. The rearrangement joins TRBV10-2 to TRBJ2-1; maybe TRBD2 (5 bases). CDR3 length: 15 residues. Looked up from germline, CDR1 is WSHSY and CDR2 is SAAADI. V lost 0 bases and J 3 bases, leaving 9 bases between the germline ends.

Worth noting for this clonotype: A much bigger clone sits one base away, suggesting this may be a read error. The genes are TRBV28 and TRBJ2-1; the D gene is possibly TRBD2 (7 bases). Per the germline V gene, CDR1 is MDHEN and CDR2 is SYDVKM. The CDR3 totals 14 residues. Trimming took off 6 bases at V and 8 bases at J, with 17 bases between the two ends. The CDR3 DNA is TGTGCCAGCAGACTGGGGGGGGCTAGGGATGAGCAGTTCTTC. Amino acid sequence: CASRLGGARDEQFF.

The V call is TRBV3-1, the J call TRBJ1-5; D remains unclear. Germline V gives CDR1 LGHDT, CDR2 YNNKEL (reference sequence). This CDR3 is 14 amino acids long. With 1 base removed from V and 7 bases from J, the gap between germline ends came to 11 bases. CDR3 coding DNA: TGTGCCAGCAGCCAAGGTTTAGACTTCCAGCCCCAGCATTTT. This codes for CASSQGLDFQPQHF.

This clonotype was recorded at least ten times. This chain connects TRBV15 to TRBJ2-7, with TRBD1 identical over 7 bases. V lost 1 base to trimming and J lost 5 bases; unmatched junction nucleotides: 8. Germline CDR1 reads LNHNV; CDR2 reads YYDKDF (reference sequence). This CDR3 is 15 amino acids long. CDR3 nucleotides: TGTGCCACCAGCAGAGTGGGCAGGGGGTGGGACGAGCAGTACTTC. It encodes CATSRVGRGWDEQYF.

This clonotype was counted ten times or more. V gene TRBV6-1 combines with J gene TRBJ1-2, with D tentatively TRBD1 (5 bases). Germline V CDR1 and CDR2: MNHNS, SASEGT. The length of the CDR3 is 14 residues. Trimming took off 6 bases at V and 4 bases at J, with 15 bases between the two ends. Written as DNA, the CDR3 is TGTGCCAGCAGCGTGAGCGACAGAACCTATGGCTACACCTTC. This codes for CASSVSDRTYGYTF.

This clonotype was recorded at least ten times. The chain carries TRBV24-1 and TRBJ1-2; 9 nucleotides line up with TRBD1. Per the germline V gene, CDR1 is KGHDR and CDR2 is SFDVKD. The ends lost 3 bases at V and 5 bases at J; junction bases unmatched: 6. CDR3 length equals 15 residues. The DNA of the CDR3 is TGTGCCACCAGTGATGAAGACAGGGGGTCTTATGGCTACACCTTC. Its translation is CATSDEDRGSYGYTF.

This clonotype was seen at least ten times. The chain uses TRBV28 and TRBJ1-2; TRBD1 agrees at 7 bases. The length of the CDR3 is 15 residues. The germline V gene encodes CDR1 MDHEN and CDR2 SYDVKM. Losses at the gene ends were 6 bases for V and 8 bases for J; bases not matched to a gene: 15. The chain's CDR3 is CASRLPGTVRGGYTF. DNA for the CDR3: TGTGCCAGCAGGTTACCTGGGACAGTGAGGGGGGGCTACACCTTC.

In its sample, this clonotype was seen many times. This sequence joins TRBV19 and TRBJ2-3; weak D call: TRBD1 (5 bases). The germline V and J ends were trimmed by 6 bases and 4 bases, with 14 bases remaining between them. This CDR3 contains 14 residues. Looked up from germline, CDR1 is LNHDA and CDR2 is SQIVND (reference sequence). CDR3: CASRPQGGADTQYF. CDR3 coding DNA: TGTGCCAGTAGACCTCAGGGTGGGGCAGATACGCAGTATTTT. Full variable domain (remainder filled in from reference TRBV19 and TRBJ2-3): DGGITQSPKYLFRKEGQNVTLSCEQNLNHDAMYWYRQDPGQGLRLIYYSQIVNDFQKGDIAEGYSVSREKKESFPLTVTSAQKNPTAFYLCASRPQGGADTQYFGPGTRLTVL.

V and J are TRBV12-3 or TRBV12-4 and TRBJ1-4; D is possibly TRBD1 (5 bases). The ends were cut back, 6 bases at V and 3 bases at J, with 14 bases in the middle. The CDR3 length is 15 residues. The CDR3: CASSEGTNPNEKLFF. The CDR3 nucleotides read TGTGCCAGCAGCGAGGGGACCAACCCTAATGAAAAACTGTTTTTT.

This clonotype was seen many times. The chain employs TRBV5-6 and TRBJ2-3; 8 bases map to TRBD1. V gave up 0 bases and J gave up 2 bases; unmatched junction bases: 8. Germline V gene sequence: CDR1 SGHDT, CDR2 YYEEEE. The CDR3 runs 17 residues. This chain's CDR3 is CASSLGPGTGSTDTQYF. The CDR3 DNA is TGTGCCAGCAGCTTGGGGCCCGGGACAGGTTCCACAGATACGCAGTATTTT.

This clonotype was detected ten times or more. The gene calls are TRBV6-1 and TRBJ1-6; TRBD1 might be the D (5 bases). The V end lost 6 bases, the J end lost 2 bases, and 14 bases lay between the germline ends. CDR1 and CDR2 from the germline V gene are MNHNS and SASEGT. The length of the CDR3 is 16 residues. CDR3 amino acids: CASRQKTVTYNSPLHF. CDR3 bases: TGTGCCAGCAGGCAAAAGACAGTCACCTATAATTCACCCCTCCACTTT.

Comments on this clonotype: This could be a read error, since a much larger clone is one nucleotide away. The chain couples TRBV7-9 to TRBJ1-2, with 7 bases fitting TRBD1. This CDR3 is built from 12 residues. Germline loops: CDR1 SEHNR, CDR2 FQNEAQ (reference sequence). CDR3 sequence: CDSSQDRSGYTF. CDR3 coding DNA: TGTGACAGCAGCCAGGACAGGTCTGGCTACACCTTC.

The chain has TRBV7-9 and TRBJ2-4; 7 bases align to TRBD2. The J segment lost 1 base and the V segment lost 5 bases, leaving 8 bases of the junction unmatched. CDR1 is SEHNR and CDR2 is FQNEAQ in the germline V gene (reference sequence). This CDR3 spans 16 amino acids. The CDR3 DNA is TGTGCCAGCAGCAGCATTCGGGGGGTTGCCAAAAACATTCAGTACTTC. It translates to CASSSIRGVAKNIQYF.

V and J are TRBV20-1 and TRBJ2-5; 8 nucleotides agree with TRBD1. Germline V gene lookup returns CDR1 DFQATT and CDR2 SNEGSKA (reference sequence). The CDR3 totals 14 residues. V lost 2 bases and J lost 5; bases outside the gene matches: 7. In DNA, the CDR3 is TGCAGTGCTAGATCAACGGACAGGGAGGAGACCCAGTACTTC. Residues: CSARSTDREETQYF.

This clonotype was detected ten times or more. The V gene is TRBV5-1, the J gene TRBJ2-1; 8 nucleotides line up with TRBD1. The CDR3 length is 15 residues. V shed 3 bases, J shed 6 bases, and the junction held 8 bases outside the gene matches. Germline CDR1 and CDR2: SGHRS and YFSETQ. CDR3 DNA: TGCGCCAGCAGCTCAGGACAGGGTGATTCCAATGAGCAGTTCTTC. This sequence encodes CASSSGQGDSNEQFF.

The gene calls are TRBV4-1 and TRBJ1-5; no clear D. This CDR3 comprises 16 residues. V dropped 0 bases and J dropped 4 bases, with 13 bases sitting between them. The germline V gene encodes CDR1 MGHRA and CDR2 YSYEKL. The DNA for the CDR3 is TGCGCCAGCAGCCAAGATCCCTACAGACCAAATCAGCCCCAGCATTTT. Amino acids: CASSQDPYRPNQPQHF.

This clonotype occurred many times. The chain recombines TRBV7-9 with TRBJ2-1, with 7 positions matching TRBD1. Germline CDR1 is SEHNR and CDR2 is FQNEAQ (reference sequence). CDR3 length: 13 amino acids. The V segment lost 1 base and the J segment 9 bases; nucleotides outside the gene matches: 3. CDR3 nucleotides: TGTGCCAGCAGCTTAGGACAGGGCCGTGAGCAGTTCTTC. Translated, it gives CASSLGQGREQFF.

There are a few counts of this clonotype. An end of the junction differs from the germline gene, which may be a read error. The CDR3 coding sequence is TGTGCCAGCAGTTTCCCAGAGAAGCACTCCTACGAGCGGTACTTC. Its protein is CASSFPEKHSYERYF. The gene calls are TRBV7-9 and TRBJ2-7; D not certain. The CDR3 has 15 residues. Germline values: CDR1 SEHNR, CDR2 FQNEAQ (reference sequence).

This clonotype was observed many times. This chain joins TRBV2 and TRBJ2-2, with unresolved D. CDR1 is SNHLY, CDR2 FYNNEI, per germline. V lost 5 bases and J lost 5, with 15 bases in between. CDR3 size: 15 residues. The CDR3 nucleotides are TGTGCCAGCAGTATGGTACAGTCAAGAACCGGGGAGCTGTTTTTT. It is translated as CASSMVQSRTGELFF.

This clonotype came up a few times. The V and J genes are TRBV4-1 and TRBJ1-6; no clear D. The CDR3 loop spans 15 amino acids. Trimming removed 4 bases from V and 8 bases from J, with 15 bases in between. The germline gives CDR1 MGHRA, CDR2 YSYEKL. The CDR3 sequence is CASSRGLGQDSPLHF. Written as DNA, the CDR3 is TGCGCCAGCAGCCGAGGTTTAGGGCAGGATTCACCCCTCCACTTT.

The chain joins TRBV18 to TRBJ2-2, with D uncertain. Germline V gene sequence: CDR1 KGHSH, CDR2 LQKENI. V lost 3 bases, J lost 7 bases, and 12 bases lay in between. This CDR3 comprises 14 residues. The CDR3 sequence is CASSPAQNVGELFF. Written as DNA, the CDR3 is TGTGCCAGCTCACCCGCACAAAATGTCGGGGAGCTGTTTTTT.

This clonotype showed up many times. CDR3 bases: TGTGCCAGCAGCGTAGTAGCCTCGTCCGGGGAGCTGTTTTTT. Translated, it gives CASSVVASSGELFF. The chain combines TRBV9 with TRBJ2-2; D uncertain. This CDR3 spans 14 amino acids. CDR1 is SGDLS and CDR2 is YYNGEE in the germline V gene. The germline V and J ends were trimmed by 0 bases and 6 bases, with 9 bases remaining between them.